The present T cell receptor beta chain was sequenced within a study of long-term antiretroviral therapy in people with HIV. Overall study context: The oldest specimens predate the 2015 immediate-ART recommendation by about a decade. Study-level points and caveats: No data on ART adherence, viral resistance or therapy changes. Pre-ART expanded clones dominated the repertoire at every time point.

At minimum, one pre-ART and two post-ART PBMC samples were obtained from each donor. The libraries were made with immunoSEQ v3.0 at survey level. Clones were read by immunoSEQ multiplex PCR, and TCRdb kept only the in-frame ones, dropping some. The table includes almost 20,000 clones, roughly 80% detected once. For this clone: Antigen: not known.

This receptor was taken from a woman aged 40 to 50 with HIV. Sequencing was performed on unsorted PBMCs, taken 0.2 years after starting antiretroviral therapy.

Written as DNA, the CDR3 is TGTGCTAGTGGTTTCCTGGCGAACACCGGGGAGCTGTTTTTT. The encoded protein is CASGFLANTGELFF. The genes are TRBV12-5 and TRBJ2-2; D ambiguous. V lost 3 bases and J 0 bases, leaving 5 bases between the germline ends. Per germline, CDR1 LGHNT and CDR2 FRNRAP. The CDR3 runs to 14 residues.